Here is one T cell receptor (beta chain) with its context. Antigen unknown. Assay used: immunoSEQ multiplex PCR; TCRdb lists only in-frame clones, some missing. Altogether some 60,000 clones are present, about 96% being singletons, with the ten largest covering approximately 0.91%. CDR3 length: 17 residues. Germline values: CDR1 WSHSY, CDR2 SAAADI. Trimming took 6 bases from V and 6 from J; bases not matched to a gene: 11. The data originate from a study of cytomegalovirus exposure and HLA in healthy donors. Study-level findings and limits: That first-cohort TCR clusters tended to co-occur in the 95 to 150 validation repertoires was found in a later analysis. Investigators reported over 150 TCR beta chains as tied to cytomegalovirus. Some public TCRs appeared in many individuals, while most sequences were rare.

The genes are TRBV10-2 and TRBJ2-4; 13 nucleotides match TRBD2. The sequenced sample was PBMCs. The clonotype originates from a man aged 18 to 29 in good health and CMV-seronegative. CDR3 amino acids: CASRDPGLAGVRNIQYF. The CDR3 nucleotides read TGCGCCAGCAGAGACCCCGGACTAGCGGGAGTTAGAAACATTCAGTACTTC.